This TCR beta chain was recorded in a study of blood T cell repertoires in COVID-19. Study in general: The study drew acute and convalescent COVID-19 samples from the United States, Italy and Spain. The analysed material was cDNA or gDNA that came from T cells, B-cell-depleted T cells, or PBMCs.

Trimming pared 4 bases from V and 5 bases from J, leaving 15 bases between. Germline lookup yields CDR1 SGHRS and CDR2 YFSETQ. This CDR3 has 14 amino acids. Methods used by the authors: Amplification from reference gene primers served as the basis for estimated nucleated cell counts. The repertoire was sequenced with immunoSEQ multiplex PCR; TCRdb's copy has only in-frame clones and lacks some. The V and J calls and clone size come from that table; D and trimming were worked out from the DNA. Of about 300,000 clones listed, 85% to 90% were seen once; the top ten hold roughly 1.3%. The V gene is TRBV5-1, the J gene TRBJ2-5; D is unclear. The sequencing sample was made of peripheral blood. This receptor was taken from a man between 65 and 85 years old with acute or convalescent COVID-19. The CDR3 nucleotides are TGCGCCAGCAGCCCGTTTAACGTCCGGGAGACCCAGTACTTC. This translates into CASSPFNVRETQYF.